This TCR beta chain comes out of a study of memory CD4+ T cells and cytomegalovirus serostatus. Only in-frame clones appear in the TCRdb table, and some are missing; sequencing was by immunoSEQ multiplex PCR. Of some 54,000 clones in the sample, around 80% were seen once. As for this clone: At one end the junction does not follow the germline gene, possibly because of a read error.

Single viable CD3+CD4+CD8-CD45RO+ cells were sorted as the memory CD4+ T cells. CDR1 and CDR2 from the germline V gene are SGHTA and FQGTGA. This CDR3 comprises 15 residues. This chain uses TRBV7-3 with TRBJ2-3; 8 bases match TRBD2. The sequence came from an adult in good health and CMV-seropositive. The sequenced sample was memory CD4+ T cells from blood. The CDR3 is CASSLTGGSTDTQYF. In DNA form, the CDR3 reads TGTGCCAGCAGCCTAACGGGGGGGAGCACAGATACGCAGTATTTT.